This T cell receptor (beta chain) was obtained from a study of vaccination and CD4 T cells after COVID-19. Background on the study: Convalescent individuals numbered four females and six males, two being Hispanic. Blood was drawn a median about 75 days post second dose, range 14 to 241.

With 1 base removed from V and 0 bases from J, the gap between germline ends came to 15 bases. CDR1 is KGHSH and CDR2 is LQKENI in the germline V gene. CDR3 length: 17 residues. Described treatment: approximately nine-day PBMC culture with coronavirus spike peptide pools or control peptides (ViraFEST assay). Those CD4+ T cells from the unexposed donor predate the COVID-19 pandemic (2011-2018). IL-2 at 10 IU/ml and peptide pools at roughly 9.1 ug/ml were added to PBMCs cultured at about 2.2 million per well. Negative-selection isolation of CD4+ T cells was performed after more than 8 days of culture. The Oncomine TCR Beta short-read assay sequenced DNA from cultured CD4+ T cells. TCRdb recomputed calls from the PCR reads with MiXCR, one row per CDR3 protein. The table records 5,000 to 6,000 distinct CDR3 sequences, less than 40% of them present only once. Comments on this clonotype: What it recognizes is unknown.

The chain links TRBV18 to TRBJ1-1; perhaps TRBD1 as D (5 bases). The TCR comes from a human donor in good health. What was sequenced was CD4+ T cells from blood, cultured in vitro. CDR3: CASSPLHYGGVNTEAFF. The CDR3 bases are TGTGCCAGCTCACCACTTCATTACGGGGGGGTGAACACTGAAGCTTTCTTT. Complete variable domain (other parts from reference TRBV18 and TRBJ1-1): NAGVMQNPRHLVRRRGQEARLRCSPMKGHSHVYWYRQLPEEGLKFMVYLQKENIIDESGMPKERFSAEFPKEGPSILRIQQVVRGDSAAYFCASSPLHYGGVNTEAFFGQGTRLTVV.